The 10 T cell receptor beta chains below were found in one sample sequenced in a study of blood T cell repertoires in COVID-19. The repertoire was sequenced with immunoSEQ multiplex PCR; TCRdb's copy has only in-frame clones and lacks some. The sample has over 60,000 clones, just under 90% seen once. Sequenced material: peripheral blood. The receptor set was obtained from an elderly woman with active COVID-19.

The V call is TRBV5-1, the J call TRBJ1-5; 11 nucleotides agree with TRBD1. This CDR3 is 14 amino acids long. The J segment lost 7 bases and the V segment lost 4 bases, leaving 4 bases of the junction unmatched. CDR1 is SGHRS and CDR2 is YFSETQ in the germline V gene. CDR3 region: CASSVGQGDQPQHF. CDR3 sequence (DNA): TGCGCCAGCAGCGTGGGACAGGGGGACCAGCCCCAGCATTTT.

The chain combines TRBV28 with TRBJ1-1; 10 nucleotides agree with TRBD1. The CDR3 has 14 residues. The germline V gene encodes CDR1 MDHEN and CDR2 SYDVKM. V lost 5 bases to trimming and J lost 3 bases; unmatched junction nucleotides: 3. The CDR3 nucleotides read TGTGCCAGCAGTGGGACAGGGGTTGACACTGAAGCTTTCTTT. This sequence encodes CASSGTGVDTEAFF.

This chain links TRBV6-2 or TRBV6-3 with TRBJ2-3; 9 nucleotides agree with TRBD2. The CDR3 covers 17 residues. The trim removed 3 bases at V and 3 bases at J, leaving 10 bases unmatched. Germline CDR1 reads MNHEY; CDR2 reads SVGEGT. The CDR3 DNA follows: TGTGCCAGCAGTTATTATTTGGGCGGGAGGGCAACAGATACGCAGTATTTT. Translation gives CASSYYLGGRATDTQYF.

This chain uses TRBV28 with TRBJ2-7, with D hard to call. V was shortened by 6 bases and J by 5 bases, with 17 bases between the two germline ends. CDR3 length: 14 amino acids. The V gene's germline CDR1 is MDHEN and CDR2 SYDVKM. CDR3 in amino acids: CASSGVELSNEQYF. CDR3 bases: TGTGCCAGCAGCGGTGTGGAGCTGTCCAACGAGCAGTACTTC.

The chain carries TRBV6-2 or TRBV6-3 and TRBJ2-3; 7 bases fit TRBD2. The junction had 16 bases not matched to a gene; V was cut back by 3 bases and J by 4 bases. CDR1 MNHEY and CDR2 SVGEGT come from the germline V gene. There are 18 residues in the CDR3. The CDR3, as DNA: TGTGCCAGCAGTTATCCCCTCCAGTCAGTGGGGGGGGCAGATACGCAGTATTTT. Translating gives CASSYPLQSVGGADTQYF.

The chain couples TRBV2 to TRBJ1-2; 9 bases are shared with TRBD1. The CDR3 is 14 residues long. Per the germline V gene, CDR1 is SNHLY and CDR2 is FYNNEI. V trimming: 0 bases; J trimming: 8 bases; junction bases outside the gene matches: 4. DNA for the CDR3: TGTGCCAGCAGTGAAGCCTGGGACAGGGAAGGCTACACCTTC. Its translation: CASSEAWDREGYTF.

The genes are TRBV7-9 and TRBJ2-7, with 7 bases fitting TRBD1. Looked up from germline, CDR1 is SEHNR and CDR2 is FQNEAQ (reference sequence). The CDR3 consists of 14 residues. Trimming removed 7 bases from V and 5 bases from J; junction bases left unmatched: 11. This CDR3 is CASTLRQGFHEQYF. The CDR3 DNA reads TGTGCCAGCACCCTTCGACAGGGATTCCACGAGCAGTACTTC.

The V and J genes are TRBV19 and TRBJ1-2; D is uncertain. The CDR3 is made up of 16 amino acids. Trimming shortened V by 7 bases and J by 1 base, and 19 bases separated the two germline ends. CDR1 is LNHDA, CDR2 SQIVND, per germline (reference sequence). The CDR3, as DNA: TGTGCCAGTATTGACCAGTCGGGAATCGGTAACTATGGCTACACCTTC. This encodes CASIDQSGIGNYGYTF.

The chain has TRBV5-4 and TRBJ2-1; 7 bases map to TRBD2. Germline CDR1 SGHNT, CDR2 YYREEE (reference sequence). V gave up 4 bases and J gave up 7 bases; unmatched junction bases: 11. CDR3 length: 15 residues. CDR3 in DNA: TGTGCCAGCAGCCCCGGCGGGGGAGTTGGTAATGAGCAGTTCTTC. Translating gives CASSPGGGVGNEQFF.

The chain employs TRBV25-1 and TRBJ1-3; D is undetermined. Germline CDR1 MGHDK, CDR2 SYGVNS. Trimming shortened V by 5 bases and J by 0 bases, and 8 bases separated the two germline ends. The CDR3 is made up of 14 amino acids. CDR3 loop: CASSPQVSGNTIYF. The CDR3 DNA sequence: TGTGCCAGCAGTCCCCAGGTCTCTGGAAACACCATATATTTT.